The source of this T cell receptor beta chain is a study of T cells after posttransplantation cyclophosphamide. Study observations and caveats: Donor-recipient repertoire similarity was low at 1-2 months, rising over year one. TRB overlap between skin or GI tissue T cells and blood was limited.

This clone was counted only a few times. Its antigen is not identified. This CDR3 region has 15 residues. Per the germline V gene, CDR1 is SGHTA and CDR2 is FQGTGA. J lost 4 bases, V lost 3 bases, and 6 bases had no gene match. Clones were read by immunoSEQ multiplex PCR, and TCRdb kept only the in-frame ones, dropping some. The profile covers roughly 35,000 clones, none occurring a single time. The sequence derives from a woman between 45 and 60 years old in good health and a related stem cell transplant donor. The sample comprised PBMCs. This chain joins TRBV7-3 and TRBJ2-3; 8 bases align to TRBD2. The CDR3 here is CASSFASSGADTQYF. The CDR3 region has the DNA TGTGCCAGCAGCTTCGCGAGTAGCGGGGCAGATACGCAGTATTTT.